The 3 T cell receptor beta chains below were found in one sample sequenced in a study of blood T cell repertoires in COVID-19. Sequencing was performed with immunoSEQ multiplex PCR; in TCRdb, only in-frame clones are kept and a portion is missing. Here the sample spans a few hundred thousand clones, less than 90% being singletons. The sequenced sample consisted of peripheral blood. The receptors shown here come from a woman aged 80 or older with COVID-19, enrolled during active disease.

This chain uses TRBV7-8 with TRBJ2-7; 8 positions match TRBD2. The V segment lost 8 bases and the J segment 5 bases; nucleotides outside the gene matches: 23. The germline V gene encodes CDR1 SGHVS and CDR2 FQNEAQ. The CDR3 covers 18 residues. This CDR3 is CASARLPQSSSGAHEQYF. The CDR3 DNA reads as TGTGCCAGCGCGAGGCTCCCGCAGAGTAGTAGCGGGGCCCACGAGCAGTACTTC.

The chain recombines TRBV7-8 with TRBJ1-4; the match to TRBD1 covers 8 bases. V trimming: 1 base; J trimming: 6 bases; junction bases outside the gene matches: 1. The germline V gene has CDR1 SGHVS and CDR2 FQNEAQ. This CDR3 comprises 14 residues. The CDR3, as DNA: TGTGCCAGCAGCTTAGGGACAGGGTATGAAAAACTGTTTTTT. Amino acids: CASSLGTGYEKLFF.

The genes are TRBV3-1 (or the pseudogene TRBV3-2) and TRBJ1-2; unclear D gene. V was trimmed by 4 bases and J by 4 bases, leaving 16 bases between them. Germline-derived CDR1 and CDR2 are LGHDT and YNNKEL (reference sequence). The CDR3 covers 15 residues. CDR3 residues: CASSPSYLKFYGYTF. In DNA, the CDR3 is TGTGCCAGCAGCCCCTCCTACCTTAAGTTCTATGGCTACACCTTC.